The clone carrying this T cell receptor (beta chain) was observed a few times. Its antigen is unknown. This entry belongs to a study of T cell repertoires in cytomegalovirus infection. The wider study: Well-studied HLA-B-restricted epitopes and recently identified HLA-C-restricted epitopes of CMV were both used in the study.

Study-wide results and limits: The ex vivo response was dominated by HLA-C-restricted CMV-specific TCR beta clonotypes.

The CDR3 consists of 14 residues. With 5 bases clipped from V and 2 bases from J, the junction kept 2 bases outside the gene matches. Germline lookup yields CDR1 SEHNR and CDR2 FQNEAQ (reference sequence). TCRdb passed the reads through MiXCR, listing each CDR3 protein once. This table has around 570,000 distinct CDR3 sequences, approximately 40% appearing once. Sequencing used cultured PBMCs, obtained from culture after CMV antigen stimulation. The source is a human donor in good health (CMV status not recorded). Some clones in this sample may be carry-over from other donors' samples. This chain uses TRBV7-9 with TRBJ2-7; TRBD2 aligns across 11 bases. CDR3 coding DNA: TGTGCCAGCAGCCATAGCGGGAGGGCCTACGAGCAGTACTTC. It encodes CASSHSGRAYEQYF.